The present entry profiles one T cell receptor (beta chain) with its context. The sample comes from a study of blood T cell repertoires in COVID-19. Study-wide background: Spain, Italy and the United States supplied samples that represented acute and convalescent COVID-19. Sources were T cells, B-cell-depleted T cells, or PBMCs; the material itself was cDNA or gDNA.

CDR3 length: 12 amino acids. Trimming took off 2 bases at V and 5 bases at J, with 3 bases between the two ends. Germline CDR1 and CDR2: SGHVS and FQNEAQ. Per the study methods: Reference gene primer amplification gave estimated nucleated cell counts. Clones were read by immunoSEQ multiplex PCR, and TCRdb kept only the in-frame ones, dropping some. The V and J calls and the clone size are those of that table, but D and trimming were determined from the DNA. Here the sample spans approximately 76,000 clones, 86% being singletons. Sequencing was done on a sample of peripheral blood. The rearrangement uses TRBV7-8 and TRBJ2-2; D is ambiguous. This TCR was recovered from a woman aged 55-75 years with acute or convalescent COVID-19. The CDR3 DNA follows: TGTGCCAGCAGCTTATCTACCGGGGAGCTGTTTTTT. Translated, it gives CASSLSTGELFF. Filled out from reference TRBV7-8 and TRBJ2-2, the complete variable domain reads GAGVSQSPRYKVAKRGQDVALRCDPISGHVSLFWYQQALGQGPEFLTYFQNEAQLDKSGLPSDRFFAERPEGSVSTLKIQRTQQEDSAVYLCASSLSTGELFFGEGSRLTVL.